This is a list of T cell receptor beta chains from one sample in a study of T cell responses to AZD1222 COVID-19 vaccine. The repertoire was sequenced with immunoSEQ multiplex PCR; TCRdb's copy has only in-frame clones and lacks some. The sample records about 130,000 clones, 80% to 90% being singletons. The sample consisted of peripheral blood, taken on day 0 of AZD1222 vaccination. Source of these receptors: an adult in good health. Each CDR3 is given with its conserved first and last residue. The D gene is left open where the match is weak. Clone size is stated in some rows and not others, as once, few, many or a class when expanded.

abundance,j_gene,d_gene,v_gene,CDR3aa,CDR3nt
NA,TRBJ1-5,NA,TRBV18,CASSELDTSNQPQHF,TGTGCCAGCTCAGAACTCGACACTAGCAATCAGCCCCAGCATTTT
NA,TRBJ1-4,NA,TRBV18,CASSPRETSTNEKLFF,TGTGCCAGCTCACCCAGGGAGACCTCAACTAATGAAAAACTGTTTTTT
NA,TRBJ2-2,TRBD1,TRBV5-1,CASTRTGDTGELFF,TGCGCCAGCACCAGGACAGGAGACACCGGGGAGCTGTTTTTT
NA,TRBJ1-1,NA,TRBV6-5,CASSYAAGRGYTEAFF,TGTGCCAGCAGTTACGCCGCGGGACGGGGTTACACTGAAGCTTTCTTT
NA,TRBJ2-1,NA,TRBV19,CASSTSRGSYNEQFF,TGTGCCAGTAGTACCTCGAGGGGGTCCTACAATGAGCAGTTCTTC
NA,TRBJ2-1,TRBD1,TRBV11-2,CASSPTNRQGTYEQFF,TGTGCCAGCAGCCCTACAAACCGACAGGGAACATATGAGCAGTTCTTC
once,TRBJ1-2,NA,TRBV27,CASSFGPYYGYTF,TGTGCCAGCAGTTTCGGTCCGTACTATGGCTACACCTTC
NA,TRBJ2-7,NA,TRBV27,CASGGAFGLEQYF,TGTGCCAGCGGGGGCGCCTTCGGGCTCGAGCAGTACTTC
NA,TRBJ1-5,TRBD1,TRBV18,CASSPRTGNNQPQHF,TGTGCCAGCTCACCACGGACAGGGAACAATCAGCCCCAGCATTTT
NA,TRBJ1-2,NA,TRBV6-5,CASSLLGYGYTF,TGTGCCAGCAGTTTGCTGGGGTATGGCTACACCTTC
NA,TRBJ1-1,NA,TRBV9,CASSVRAVNTEAFF,TGTGCCAGCAGCGTGCGTGCCGTGAACACTGAAGCTTTCTTT
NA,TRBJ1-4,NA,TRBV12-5,CASDPGQAGHTNEKLFF,TGTGCTAGTGACCCGGGACAAGCAGGTCATACTAATGAAAAACTGTTTTTT
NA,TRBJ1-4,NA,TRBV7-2,CASSLGNGRGEKLFF,TGTGCCAGCAGCTTAGGCAACGGGAGGGGTGAAAAACTGTTTTTT
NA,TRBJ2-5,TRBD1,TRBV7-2,CASSLGTGTGEETQYF,TGTGCCAGCAGCTTAGGGACCGGGACAGGGGAAGAGACCCAGTACTTC
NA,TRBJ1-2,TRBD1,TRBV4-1,CASSPTGDNYGYTF,TGCGCCAGCAGCCCCACAGGGGACAACTATGGCTACACCTTC
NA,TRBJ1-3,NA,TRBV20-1,CSASVIGFSRSGNTIYF,TGCAGTGCTAGTGTTATTGGATTCTCCCGATCTGGAAACACCATATATTTT
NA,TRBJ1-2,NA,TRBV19,CASSISRANYGYTF,TGTGCCAGTAGTATTAGCAGAGCTAACTATGGCTACACCTTC
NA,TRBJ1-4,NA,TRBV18,CASSPPSRARPREKLFF,TGTGCCAGCTCACCACCGAGCAGGGCCCGCCCCCGAGAAAAACTGTTTTTT